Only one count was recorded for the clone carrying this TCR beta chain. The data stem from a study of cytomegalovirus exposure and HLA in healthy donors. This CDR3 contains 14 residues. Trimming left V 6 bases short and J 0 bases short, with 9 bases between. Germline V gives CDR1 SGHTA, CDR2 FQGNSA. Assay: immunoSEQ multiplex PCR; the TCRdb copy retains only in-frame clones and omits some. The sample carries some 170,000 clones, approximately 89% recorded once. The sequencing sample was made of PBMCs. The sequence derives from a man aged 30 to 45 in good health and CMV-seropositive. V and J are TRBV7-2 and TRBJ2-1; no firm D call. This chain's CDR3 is CASRLATSYNEQFF. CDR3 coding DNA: TGTGCCAGCAGACTGGCGACCTCCTACAATGAGCAGTTCTTC.